Below, one TCR beta chain is given with its context. The data were obtained in a study of T cell changes during pregnancy in multiple sclerosis. Repertoires were generated with immunoSEQ multiplex PCR, while TCRdb's copy carries only in-frame clones and drops some. In the table there are about 38,000 clones, about 94% of which are singletons. The trim removed 1 base at V and 0 bases at J, leaving 10 bases unmatched. Germline V gene data show CDR1 as SQVTM and CDR2 as ANQGSEA. The CDR3 is made up of 17 amino acids. The sequence came from a female donor with multiple sclerosis, enrolled in a pregnancy study. The chain employs TRBV29-1 and TRBJ1-2; 8 bases are a match to TRBD1. The source was CD4+ T cells from peripheral blood mononuclear cells, collected in the second trimester of pregnancy. The chain's CDR3 is CSVEVDRARRTNYGYTF. The CDR3 DNA reads TGCAGCGTTGAAGTGGACAGGGCTCGAAGGACTAACTATGGCTACACCTTC.